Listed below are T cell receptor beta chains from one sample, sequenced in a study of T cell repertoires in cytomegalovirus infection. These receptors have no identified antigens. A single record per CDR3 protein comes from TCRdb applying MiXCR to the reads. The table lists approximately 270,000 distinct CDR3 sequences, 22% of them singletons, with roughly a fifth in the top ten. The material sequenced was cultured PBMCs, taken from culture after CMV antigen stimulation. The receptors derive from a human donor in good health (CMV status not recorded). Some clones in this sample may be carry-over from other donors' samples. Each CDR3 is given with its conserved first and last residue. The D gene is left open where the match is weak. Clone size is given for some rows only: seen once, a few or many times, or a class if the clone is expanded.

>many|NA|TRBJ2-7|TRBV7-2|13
CASSLIGPGEQYF
TGTGCCAGCAGCTTGATCGGACCGGGTGAGCAGTACTTC
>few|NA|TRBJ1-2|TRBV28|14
CASNLWTGAGGYTF
TGTGCCAGCAATCTTTGGACCGGCGCTGGTGGCTACACCTTC
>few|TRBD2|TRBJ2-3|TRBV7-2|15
CASSLAGGQPLTQYF
TGTGCCAGCAGCTTAGCGGGAGGGCAGCCACTTACGCAGTATTTT
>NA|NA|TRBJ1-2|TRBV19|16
CASSSTVRGAYYGYTF
TGTGCCAGTAGTTCTACCGTACGGGGGGCGTACTATGGCTACACCTTC
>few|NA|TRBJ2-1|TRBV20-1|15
CSAVTGTGDSNEQFF
TGCAGTGCTGTTACCGGGACTGGGGACAGCAATGAGCAGTTCTTC
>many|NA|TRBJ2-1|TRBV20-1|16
CSARDPRPRSYNEQFF
TGCAGTGCTAGAGACCCCCGTCCTCGCTCCTACAATGAGCAGTTCTTC
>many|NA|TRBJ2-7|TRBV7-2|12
CASSLQPYEQYF
TGTGCCAGCAGCTTACAGCCCTACGAGCAGTACTTC
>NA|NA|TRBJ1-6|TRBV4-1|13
CASSQERSSSLHF
TGCGCCAGCAGCCAAGAAAGGTCTTCCTCCCTCCACTTT
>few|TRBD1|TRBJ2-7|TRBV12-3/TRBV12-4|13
CASRRGQTYEQYF
TGTGCCAGCAGAAGGGGACAGACCTACGAGCAGTACTTC
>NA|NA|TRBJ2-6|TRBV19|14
CASSNAGGANVLTF
TGTGCCAGTAGTAATGCCGGCGGGGCCAACGTCCTGACTTTC
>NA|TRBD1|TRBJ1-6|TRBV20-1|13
CSAGTDYNSPLHF
TGCAGTGCCGGGACAGACTATAATTCACCCCTCCACTTT
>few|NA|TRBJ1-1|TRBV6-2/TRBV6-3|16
CASSWGPRKPNTEAFF
TGTGCCAGCAGCTGGGGTCCGAGGAAGCCGAACACTGAAGCTTTCTTT
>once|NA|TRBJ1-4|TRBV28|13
CAAGVTTNEKLFF
TGTGCCGCTGGAGTTACAACTAATGAAAAACTGTTTTTT
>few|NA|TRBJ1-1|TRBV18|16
CASSPDSTGIGTEAFF
TGTGCCAGCTCACCAGACTCAACAGGGATCGGAACTGAAGCTTTCTTT
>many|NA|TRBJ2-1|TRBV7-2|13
CASSFRGSDEQFF
TGTGCCAGCAGCTTCCGAGGGAGCGATGAGCAGTTCTTC
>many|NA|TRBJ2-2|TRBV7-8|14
CASRDQVNTGELFF
TGTGCCAGCAGAGATCAGGTGAACACCGGGGAGCTGTTTTTT
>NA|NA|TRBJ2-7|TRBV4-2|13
CASSQDGFYEQYF
TGTGCCAGCAGCCAAGATGGGTTCTACGAGCAGTACTTC
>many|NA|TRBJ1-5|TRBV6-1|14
CASSPTYSFMPQHF
TGTGCCAGCAGTCCGACATACTCCTTTATGCCCCAGCATTTT
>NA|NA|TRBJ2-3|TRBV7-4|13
CASSPRAERGQYF
TGTGCCAGCAGCCCTAGAGCGGAACGCGGGCAGTATTTT
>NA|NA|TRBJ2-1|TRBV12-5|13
CASGLVPGLEQFF
TGTGCTAGTGGTTTGGTACCCGGGCTTGAGCAGTTCTTC
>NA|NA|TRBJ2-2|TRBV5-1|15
CAGHSGQEGSGELFF
TGCGCCGGGCATTCGGGGCAGGAGGGATCCGGGGAGCTGTTTTTT
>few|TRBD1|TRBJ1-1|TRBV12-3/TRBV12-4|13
CASSLTGGAEAFF
TGTGCCAGCAGTTTGACAGGGGGGGCTGAAGCTTTCTTT
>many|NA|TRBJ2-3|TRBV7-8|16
CASSLASGPITDTQYF
TGTGCCAGCAGCTTAGCGTCAGGTCCTATCACAGATACGCAGTATTTT
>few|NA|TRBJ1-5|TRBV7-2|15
CASGLRSVRDQPQHF
TGTGCCAGCGGGCTCAGGAGTGTCCGCGATCAGCCCCAGCATTTT
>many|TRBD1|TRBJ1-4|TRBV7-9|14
CASNWGTGHEKLFF
TGTGCCAGCAATTGGGGGACAGGGCACGAAAAACTGTTTTTT
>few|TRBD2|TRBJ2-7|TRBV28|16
CASSSITSGRAGEQYF
TGTGCCAGCAGTTCCATAACTAGCGGGAGGGCAGGCGAGCAGTACTTC
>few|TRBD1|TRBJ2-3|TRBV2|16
CASSAGTGAFTDTQYF
TGTGCCAGCAGTGCCGGGACAGGGGCCTTCACAGATACGCAGTATTTT
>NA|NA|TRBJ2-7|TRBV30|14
CAWNPADRSYEQYF
TGTGCCTGGAACCCGGCAGACCGCTCCTACGAGCAGTACTTC
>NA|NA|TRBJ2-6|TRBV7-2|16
CASSLVSGPGANVLTF
TGTGCCAGCAGCTTAGTTTCCGGTCCTGGGGCCAACGTCCTGACTTTC
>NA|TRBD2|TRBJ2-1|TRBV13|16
CASSLSGLAGGFEQFF
TGTGCCAGCAGCTTGTCGGGACTAGCGGGAGGTTTCGAGCAGTTCTTC
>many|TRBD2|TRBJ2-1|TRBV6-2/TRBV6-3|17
CASSFPGLAGGLNEQFF
TGTGCCAGCAGTTTCCCAGGACTAGCGGGAGGCCTCAATGAGCAGTTCTTC
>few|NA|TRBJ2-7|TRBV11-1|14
CASSFVGVAYEQYF
TGTGCCAGCAGCTTTGTGGGCGTAGCCTACGAGCAGTACTTC
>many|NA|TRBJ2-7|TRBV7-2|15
CASSLASAGYDEQYF
TGTGCCAGCAGCTTAGCCTCGGCAGGGTACGACGAGCAGTACTTC
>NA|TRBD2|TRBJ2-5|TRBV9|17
CASSVGLAGGRQETQYF
TGTGCCAGCAGCGTAGGACTAGCGGGAGGAAGGCAAGAGACCCAGTACTTC
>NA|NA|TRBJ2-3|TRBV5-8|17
CASSSATGTPVTDTQYF
TGTGCCAGCAGCTCCGCCACCGGGACCCCAGTAACAGATACGCAGTATTTT
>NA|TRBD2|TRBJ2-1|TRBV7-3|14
CASSAGTSLNEQFF
TGTGCCAGCAGCGCCGGGACTAGCCTCAATGAGCAGTTCTTC
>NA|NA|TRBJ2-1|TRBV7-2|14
CASREGGSYNEQFF
TGTGCCAGCAGAGAGGGGGGTTCCTACAATGAGCAGTTCTTC
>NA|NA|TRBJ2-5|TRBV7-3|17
CASSGPVVGSGQETQYF
TGTGCCAGCAGCGGGCCCGTTGTTGGTAGCGGCCAAGAGACCCAGTACTTC
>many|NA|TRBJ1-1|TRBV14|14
CASSQVRGNTEAFF
TGTGCCAGCAGCCAAGTAAGGGGGAACACTGAAGCTTTCTTT
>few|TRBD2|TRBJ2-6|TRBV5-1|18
CASSPRGERRSGANVLTF
TGCGCCAGCAGCCCCCGGGGGGAGCGTCGCTCTGGGGCCAACGTCCTGACTTTC
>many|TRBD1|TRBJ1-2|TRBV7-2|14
CASSADRGRDGYTF
TGTGCCAGCAGCGCAGACAGGGGAAGGGATGGCTACACCTTC